A selection of T cell receptor beta chains follows, all from one sample in a study of T cell responses to AZD1222 COVID-19 vaccine. Repertoires were generated with immunoSEQ multiplex PCR, while TCRdb's copy carries only in-frame clones and drops some. This sample has about 64,000 clones; 75% to 95% occur once, and the top ten carry approximately 6.3%. Sequencing used peripheral blood, obtained 28 days after the second dose of the MenACWY control vaccine. The source of these receptors is an adult who received the MenACWY meningococcal vaccine as a control. Both conserved end residues are part of each CDR3. The order of the fields is J gene, D gene, V gene, clone size, CDR3 DNA, CDR3 protein. A D gene is named only where the DNA matches it firmly. Size is stated for part of the rows, as once, few or many counts, or as a class when the clone is expanded.

>TRBJ2-3|TRBD2|TRBV5-1|.
TGCGCCAGCAGCCCTACCCTAGCGGGAGTGGGAGATACGCAGTATTTT
CASSPTLAGVGDTQYF
>TRBJ2-3|.|TRBV19|.
TGTGCCAGTAGTACCGAACTAGCAGCCTCCTATACGCAGTATTTT
CASSTELAASYTQYF
>TRBJ1-1|TRBD1|TRBV27|.
TGTGCCAGCAGTATAACAGGGGGGATGAACACTGAAGCTTTCTTT
CASSITGGMNTEAFF
>TRBJ1-6|.|TRBV5-6|.
TGTGCCAGCAGCTCCATTTCGGGGCTTCGGTCACCCCTCCACTTT
CASSSISGLRSPLHF
>TRBJ1-5|TRBD1|TRBV7-2|once
TGTGCCAGCTGGGGAGGGGGCAGGGGAAGGCAGCCCCAGCATTTT
CASWGGGRGRQPQHF
>TRBJ2-1|TRBD2|TRBV11-3|.
TGTGCCAGCAGCCCTTCACCCGTTGCGGGAGCGTCCAATGAGCAGTTCTTC
CASSPSPVAGASNEQFF
>TRBJ2-5|.|TRBV7-2|.
TGTGCCAGCAGCTTTGCGGGTCGAGAGACCCAGTACTTC
CASSFAGRETQYF
>TRBJ1-1|.|TRBV7-9|.
TGTGCCAGCAGCTTGGAGAACACTGAAGCTTTCTTT
CASSLENTEAFF
>TRBJ2-1|TRBD2|TRBV27|once
TGTGCCAGCAGTTTACTAGCGGGAGGGGGGGATGAGCAGTTCTTC
CASSLLAGGGDEQFF
>TRBJ2-1|TRBD2|TRBV3-1/TRBV3-2|.
TGTGCCAGCAGCCGGGGCGGGAGTGAACGCAATGAGCAGTTCTTC
CASSRGGSERNEQFF
>TRBJ1-1|.|TRBV7-2|.
TGTGCCAGCAGCAGGGGGGCGCTTCAAGCTTTCTTT
CASSRGALQAFF
>TRBJ2-1|.|TRBV7-9|.
TGTGCCAGCAGCTTAGCGAGCAGCCACAATGAGCAGTTCTTC
CASSLASSHNEQFF
>TRBJ2-1|TRBD2|TRBV12-5|.
TGTGCTAGTGACTATTGTGGGGGGGGGATTACCGAAACCGATGAGCAGTTCTTC
CASDYCGGGITETDEQFF
>TRBJ1-2|.|TRBV19|.
TGTGCCAGTAGTGAACAGGGTACGCCACGCTTATCCGGATACACCTTC
CASSEQGTPRLSGYTF
>TRBJ1-5|TRBD1|TRBV28|.
TGTGCCAGCAGGGGACAGCCGGTCAATCAGCCCCAGCATTTT
CASRGQPVNQPQHF
>TRBJ2-7|.|TRBV12-3/TRBV12-4|.
TGTGCCAGCAGCTCCCGTGGCGAGCAGTACTTC
CASSSRGEQYF
>TRBJ2-7|.|TRBV10-2|.
TGCGCCAGCAGTGAGGAAAGAAGCCCCACGTTC
CASSEERSPTF
>TRBJ2-1|TRBD2|TRBV6-6|.
TGTGCCAGCAGTTACAGCGGGAGCACCTACAATGAGCAGTTCTTC
CASSYSGSTYNEQFF
>TRBJ1-6|.|TRBV2|.
TGTGCCAGAAACTCGGGGCGTATCACCTATAATTCACCCCTCCACTTT
CARNSGRITYNSPLHF
>TRBJ1-1|.|TRBV30|.
TGTGCCTGGACAACAGGGTCGGGTAAAGCTTTCTTT
CAWTTGSGKAFF
>TRBJ2-5|.|TRBV9|.
TGTGCCAGCAGCGTAGAGTGGCGCCTGGGGACCCAGTACTTC
CASSVEWRLGTQYF
>TRBJ1-3|TRBD1|TRBV5-1|.
TGCGCCAGCAGCCCATACAGGGGCTCTGGAAACACCATATATTTT
CASSPYRGSGNTIYF
>TRBJ1-2|.|TRBV30|.
TGTGCCTGGATCCGGGCCGCGCCTTATGGCTACACCTTC
CAWIRAAPYGYTF
>TRBJ1-2|.|TRBV27|.
TGTGCCAGCAGTGGAACCGGGACAAAATTCTATGGCTACACCTTC
CASSGTGTKFYGYTF
>TRBJ1-4|.|TRBV6-6|.
TGTGCCAGCAGTTACGGGGGGGGAGAAAAACTGTTTTTT
CASSYGGGEKLFF
>TRBJ1-6|.|TRBV2|.
TGTGCCAGCAGTGTGGGCAGGATAGACTCACCCCTCCACTTT
CASSVGRIDSPLHF
>TRBJ1-4|TRBD1|TRBV19|.
TGTGCCACCTCGGCCGGGACAGGGGGAGAAAAACTGTTTTTT
CATSAGTGGEKLFF
>TRBJ1-6|.|TRBV24-1|few
TGTGCCACCAGTGGGACAGAACGTATCACGAATTCACCCCTCCACTTT
CATSGTERITNSPLHF
>TRBJ1-2|.|TRBV21-1|.
TGTGCCAGCAGGATAGGAGCCGCCCTTGAAAATGGCTACACCTTC
CASRIGAALENGYTF
>TRBJ1-2|TRBD1|TRBV2|.
TGTGCCAGCAGTGAAACCCCGGGACAGGGCAGTGGCTACACCTTC
CASSETPGQGSGYTF
>TRBJ2-1|.|TRBV6-2/TRBV6-3|.
TGTGCCAGCAGCTGGACTGGCGGAGAGCAGTTCTTC
CASSWTGGEQFF
>TRBJ2-3|TRBD2|TRBV7-7|.
TGTGCCAGCAGCTTACTTACTAGCGGCACAGATACGCAGTATTTT
CASSLLTSGTDTQYF
>TRBJ2-1|.|TRBV19|once
TGTGCCAGTAGTATAGATCGCTGGTCGAGCTCCTACAATGAGCAGTTCTTC
CASSIDRWSSSYNEQFF